A selection of T cell receptor beta chains follows, all from one sample in a study of tumor-infiltrating lymphocytes in oesophageal squamous cell carcinoma. TCRdb reprocessed the PCR reads with MiXCR, giving one entry per CDR3 protein. The sample records under 20,000 distinct CDR3 sequences, about 45% being singletons. The source material was esophageal tumor tissue. The source of these receptors is a male donor with esophageal squamous cell carcinoma. The CDR3 runs from the conserved cysteine through the conserved F or W. The D gene is left open where the match is weak. Size is omitted from some rows. Given values are once, few, many or a class for expanded clones.

abundance: few; v_gene: TRBV7-2; d_gene: TRBD1; j_gene: TRBJ2-6; CDR3aa: CASSSGQAGANVLTF; CDR3nt: TGTGCCAGCAGCTCGGGACAGGCCGGGGCCAACGTCCTGACTTTC
abundance: -; v_gene: TRBV6-1; d_gene: -; j_gene: TRBJ2-1; CDR3aa: CASSEKQVDNEQFF; CDR3nt: TGTGCCAGCAGTGAAAAGCAGGTCGACAATGAGCAGTTCTTC
abundance: once; v_gene: TRBV7-8; d_gene: -; j_gene: TRBJ2-5; CDR3aa: CASSGYETQYF; CDR3nt: TGTGCCAGCAGCGGGTATGAGACCCAGTACTTC
abundance: many; v_gene: TRBV12-3/TRBV12-4; d_gene: -; j_gene: TRBJ1-6; CDR3aa: CASSRGTGNNSPLHF; CDR3nt: TGTGCCAGCAGTCGTGGGACGGGGAATAATTCACCCCTCCACTTT
abundance: many; v_gene: TRBV2; d_gene: -; j_gene: TRBJ1-1; CDR3aa: CASSGAGTEAFF; CDR3nt: TGTGCCAGCAGTGGCGCCGGTACTGAAGCTTTCTTT
abundance: -; v_gene: TRBV9; d_gene: -; j_gene: TRBJ2-1; CDR3aa: CASSSAAGSSYEQFF; CDR3nt: TGTGCCAGCAGCTCAGCGGCGGGAAGCTCCTACGAGCAGTTCTTC
abundance: -; v_gene: TRBV11-2; d_gene: TRBD1; j_gene: TRBJ2-7; CDR3aa: CASRHTGVYEQYF; CDR3nt: TGTGCCAGCAGGCATACAGGGGTCTACGAGCAGTACTTC
abundance: many; v_gene: TRBV12-3/TRBV12-4; d_gene: TRBD1; j_gene: TRBJ2-1; CDR3aa: CASTGTGGYNEQFF; CDR3nt: TGTGCCAGCACTGGGACAGGGGGTTACAATGAGCAGTTCTTC
abundance: medium-sized; v_gene: TRBV12-3/TRBV12-4; d_gene: -; j_gene: TRBJ1-6; CDR3aa: CASSLAGGRGLNSPLHF; CDR3nt: TGTGCCAGCAGTTTAGCTGGGGGCAGGGGCCTAAATTCACCCCTCCACTTT
abundance: -; v_gene: TRBV12-3/TRBV12-4; d_gene: -; j_gene: TRBJ2-7; CDR3aa: CASRLENSYEQYF; CDR3nt: TGTGCCAGCAGACTAGAGAACTCCTACGAGCAGTACTTC
abundance: -; v_gene: TRBV19; d_gene: -; j_gene: TRBJ2-7; CDR3aa: CASSIRQGPYEQYF; CDR3nt: TGTGCCAGTAGTATTCGGCAGGGGCCTTACGAGCAGTACTTC
abundance: -; v_gene: TRBV6-1; d_gene: -; j_gene: TRBJ1-1; CDR3aa: CASSNLRVLNTEAFF; CDR3nt: TGTGCCAGCAGTAATTTACGAGTCTTGAACACTGAAGCTTTCTTT
abundance: -; v_gene: TRBV24-1; d_gene: -; j_gene: TRBJ2-6; CDR3aa: CATSDSTAVSGSNVLTF; CDR3nt: TGTGCCACCAGTGATTCGACTGCCGTCTCTGGGTCCAACGTCCTGACTTTC
abundance: medium-sized; v_gene: TRBV7-9; d_gene: TRBD2; j_gene: TRBJ2-3; CDR3aa: CASSFLGGDTQYF; CDR3nt: TGTGCCAGCAGCTTTTTGGGAGGGGATACGCAGTATTTT
abundance: many; v_gene: TRBV10-2; d_gene: -; j_gene: TRBJ1-1; CDR3aa: CASSGSANTEAFF; CDR3nt: TGCGCCAGCAGTGGGTCAGCGAACACTGAAGCTTTCTTT
abundance: -; v_gene: TRBV28; d_gene: -; j_gene: TRBJ1-2; CDR3aa: CASSLDLNYGYTF; CDR3nt: TGTGCCAGCAGTTTAGATCTAAACTATGGCTACACCTTC
abundance: many; v_gene: TRBV27; d_gene: -; j_gene: TRBJ2-3; CDR3aa: CASSLMTGANTDTQYF; CDR3nt: TGTGCCAGCAGTTTGATGACCGGGGCCAACACAGATACGCAGTATTTT
abundance: many; v_gene: TRBV5-4; d_gene: -; j_gene: TRBJ2-7; CDR3aa: CASSLQGSGEQYF; CDR3nt: TGTGCCAGCAGCTTGCAAGGGTCGGGCGAGCAGTACTTC
abundance: -; v_gene: TRBV7-2; d_gene: TRBD2; j_gene: TRBJ2-5; CDR3aa: CASSLGSGSSETQYF; CDR3nt: TGTGCCAGCAGCTTAGGCAGCGGGAGTTCGGAGACCCAGTACTTC
abundance: many; v_gene: TRBV19; d_gene: TRBD1; j_gene: TRBJ1-2; CDR3aa: CASSMEVTGINYGYTF; CDR3nt: TGTGCCAGTAGTATGGAAGTGACAGGGATCAACTATGGCTACACCTTC
abundance: once; v_gene: TRBV7-8; d_gene: -; j_gene: TRBJ2-1; CDR3aa: CASSIGSLGDEQFF; CDR3nt: TGTGCCAGCAGCATAGGATCGCTTGGGGATGAGCAGTTCTTC
abundance: many; v_gene: TRBV5-1; d_gene: -; j_gene: TRBJ2-5; CDR3aa: CASSLSSPLLETQYF; CDR3nt: TGCGCCAGCAGCTTGAGTTCACCCCTTTTGGAGACCCAGTACTTC
abundance: -; v_gene: TRBV7-3; d_gene: -; j_gene: TRBJ2-5; CDR3aa: CASSKTRGGETQYF; CDR3nt: TGTGCCAGCAGCAAAACCAGGGGGGGGGAGACCCAGTACTTC
abundance: -; v_gene: TRBV11-2; d_gene: -; j_gene: TRBJ2-7; CDR3aa: CASSFNRLEQYF; CDR3nt: TGTGCCAGCAGCTTCAACAGGCTCGAGCAGTACTTC
abundance: -; v_gene: TRBV6-5; d_gene: TRBD1; j_gene: TRBJ2-4; CDR3aa: CASSPTGSPNQYF; CDR3nt: TGTGCCAGCAGCCCGACAGGGTCCCCCAACCAGTACTTC
abundance: -; v_gene: TRBV7-2; d_gene: -; j_gene: TRBJ1-5; CDR3aa: CASSLSWVSNQPQHF; CDR3nt: TGTGCCAGCAGCTTATCTTGGGTCAGCAATCAGCCCCAGCATTTT
abundance: -; v_gene: TRBV6-2/TRBV6-3; d_gene: TRBD1; j_gene: TRBJ2-2; CDR3aa: CASRHRGTGELFF; CDR3nt: TGTGCCAGCAGACACAGGGGCACCGGGGAGCTGTTTTTT
abundance: -; v_gene: TRBV7-8; d_gene: -; j_gene: TRBJ2-1; CDR3aa: CASSLGRGPYNEQFF; CDR3nt: TGTGCCAGCAGCTTAGGTAGGGGCCCCTACAATGAGCAGTTCTTC
abundance: many; v_gene: TRBV10-3; d_gene: -; j_gene: TRBJ2-1; CDR3aa: CAISHKGSYNEQFF; CDR3nt: TGTGCCATCAGTCACAAGGGCTCCTACAATGAGCAGTTCTTC
abundance: -; v_gene: TRBV24-1; d_gene: -; j_gene: TRBJ2-5; CDR3aa: CATSDTRNLGLLNF; CDR3nt: TGTGCCACCAGTGACACCCGAAATCTGGGACTCCTCAACTTC
abundance: few; v_gene: TRBV7-6; d_gene: -; j_gene: TRBJ2-3; CDR3aa: CASSLAGASQEYF; CDR3nt: TGTGCCAGCAGCTTAGCTGGGGCTAGTCAGGAGTATTTT
abundance: -; v_gene: TRBV9; d_gene: -; j_gene: TRBJ2-7; CDR3aa: CAGSQGRGTYEQYF; CDR3nt: TGTGCCGGCAGCCAGGGGAGGGGGACCTACGAGCAGTACTTC
abundance: many; v_gene: TRBV5-4; d_gene: TRBD2; j_gene: TRBJ2-7; CDR3aa: CASSSGLDGEQYF; CDR3nt: TGTGCCAGCAGCTCGGGACTAGATGGGGAGCAGTACTTC
abundance: -; v_gene: TRBV10-2; d_gene: TRBD1; j_gene: TRBJ1-6; CDR3aa: CASSKNPGQGDSPLHF; CDR3nt: TGCGCCAGCAGTAAAAATCCGGGACAGGGGGATTCACCCCTCCACTTT
abundance: -; v_gene: TRBV6-8; d_gene: -; j_gene: TRBJ2-1; CDR3aa: CASSYPGRSYNEQFF; CDR3nt: TGTGCCAGCAGTTACCCGGGACGCTCCTACAATGAGCAGTTCTTC
abundance: -; v_gene: TRBV11-2; d_gene: -; j_gene: TRBJ2-1; CDR3aa: CASSPRLRDSANEQFF; CDR3nt: TGTGCCAGCAGCCCCCGCCTCCGGGACTCCGCAAATGAGCAGTTCTTC
abundance: -; v_gene: TRBV7-2; d_gene: -; j_gene: TRBJ2-7; CDR3aa: CASSLDSSSYEQYF; CDR3nt: TGTGCCAGCAGCCTAGACTCGAGCTCCTACGAGCAGTACTTC
abundance: once; v_gene: TRBV7-2; d_gene: TRBD1; j_gene: TRBJ1-2; CDR3aa: CASSLHRTGAYYGYTF; CDR3nt: TGTGCCAGCAGCTTACACAGGACAGGGGCGTACTATGGCTACACCTTC
abundance: -; v_gene: TRBV7-3; d_gene: TRBD2; j_gene: TRBJ2-3; CDR3aa: CASRNSGRDTDTQYF; CDR3nt: TGTGCCAGCAGGAATAGCGGGAGGGACACAGATACGCAGTATTTT
abundance: many; v_gene: TRBV5-1; d_gene: TRBD1; j_gene: TRBJ1-1; CDR3aa: CASSWGQGLGAFF; CDR3nt: TGCGCCAGCAGCTGGGGACAGGGACTAGGAGCTTTCTTT
abundance: few; v_gene: TRBV7-2; d_gene: TRBD2; j_gene: TRBJ2-7; CDR3aa: CASSLAPTSGAAYEQYF; CDR3nt: TGTGCCAGCAGCTTAGCCCCGACTAGCGGGGCCGCCTACGAGCAGTACTTC
abundance: -; v_gene: TRBV7-8; d_gene: TRBD2; j_gene: TRBJ2-3; CDR3aa: CASSLGSGANTGELYF; CDR3nt: TGTGCCAGCAGCCTGGGTAGCGGGGCGAACACCGGGGAGCTGTATTTT
abundance: -; v_gene: TRBV7-6; d_gene: -; j_gene: TRBJ2-7; CDR3aa: CASSLGGTGSSYEQYF; CDR3nt: TGTGCCAGCAGCTTGGGCGGAACGGGGAGCTCCTACGAGCAGTACTTC
abundance: few; v_gene: TRBV7-8; d_gene: -; j_gene: TRBJ2-7; CDR3aa: CASSLAGRTYEQYF; CDR3nt: TGTGCCAGCAGCTTAGCAGGGAGGACCTACGAGCAGTACTTC
abundance: many; v_gene: TRBV2; d_gene: -; j_gene: TRBJ2-5; CDR3aa: CASSGILRGETQYF; CDR3nt: TGTGCCAGCAGTGGGATCCTAAGGGGGGAGACCCAGTACTTC
abundance: few; v_gene: TRBV7-2; d_gene: TRBD2; j_gene: TRBJ2-1; CDR3aa: CASSPIAGKGVEQFF; CDR3nt: TGTGCCAGCAGCCCAATAGCGGGAAAGGGAGTTGAGCAGTTCTTC
abundance: many; v_gene: TRBV10-1; d_gene: TRBD1; j_gene: TRBJ2-2; CDR3aa: CASSKDRGTGELFF; CDR3nt: TGCGCCAGCAGTAAGGACAGGGGCACCGGGGAGCTGTTTTTT
abundance: many; v_gene: TRBV19; d_gene: -; j_gene: TRBJ1-5; CDR3aa: CASSIPREGSNQPQHF; CDR3nt: TGTGCCAGTAGTATACCCCGGGAGGGAAGCAATCAGCCCCAGCATTTT
abundance: medium-sized; v_gene: TRBV7-6; d_gene: -; j_gene: TRBJ1-2; CDR3aa: CASRVDYYGYTF; CDR3nt: TGTGCCAGCAGGGTAGACTACTATGGCTACACCTTC
abundance: medium-sized; v_gene: TRBV6-1; d_gene: TRBD2; j_gene: TRBJ2-1; CDR3aa: CASSSTRREGNEQFF; CDR3nt: TGTGCCAGCAGTTCGACTAGGAGGGAGGGCAATGAGCAGTTCTTC
abundance: medium-sized; v_gene: TRBV7-2; d_gene: TRBD1; j_gene: TRBJ2-5; CDR3aa: CASSAYRGGWQETQYF; CDR3nt: TGTGCCAGCAGCGCGTACAGGGGCGGGTGGCAAGAGACCCAGTACTTC
abundance: -; v_gene: TRBV7-8; d_gene: TRBD2; j_gene: TRBJ2-7; CDR3aa: CASSFILTSGRANEQYF; CDR3nt: TGTGCCAGCAGCTTCATTCTGACTAGCGGGAGGGCCAACGAGCAGTACTTC
abundance: -; v_gene: TRBV7-8; d_gene: -; j_gene: TRBJ2-1; CDR3aa: CASSLGQGSVRGSYEQFF; CDR3nt: -
abundance: few; v_gene: TRBV7-2; d_gene: -; j_gene: TRBJ2-3; CDR3aa: CASSPTTSTDTQYF; CDR3nt: TGTGCCAGCAGCCCCACCACAAGCACAGATACGCAGTATTTT
abundance: -; v_gene: TRBV28; d_gene: TRBD2; j_gene: TRBJ2-7; CDR3aa: CASTSQGTSGRFLYEQYF; CDR3nt: TGTGCCAGCACTTCTCAGGGGACTAGCGGGAGATTTTTGTACGAGCAGTACTTC
abundance: -; v_gene: TRBV7-2; d_gene: -; j_gene: TRBJ1-6; CDR3aa: CASSLAGGRVLYEQYF; CDR3nt: TGTGCCAGCAGCTTAGCGGGCGGGAGGGTCCTATACGAGCAGTACTTT
abundance: -; v_gene: TRBV7-6; d_gene: TRBD1; j_gene: TRBJ2-7; CDR3aa: CASSLGGQEQYF; CDR3nt: TGTGCCAGCAGCTTAGGGGGACAGGAGCAGTACTTC
abundance: -; v_gene: TRBV11-2; d_gene: TRBD1; j_gene: TRBJ1-2; CDR3aa: CASSAGQDYGYTF; CDR3nt: TGTGCCAGCAGCGCGGGACAGGACTATGGCTACACCTTC
abundance: -; v_gene: TRBV7-3; d_gene: -; j_gene: TRBJ2-5; CDR3aa: CASSLQGSETQYF; CDR3nt: TGTGCCAGCAGCTTACAGGGGTCAGAGACCCAGTACTTC